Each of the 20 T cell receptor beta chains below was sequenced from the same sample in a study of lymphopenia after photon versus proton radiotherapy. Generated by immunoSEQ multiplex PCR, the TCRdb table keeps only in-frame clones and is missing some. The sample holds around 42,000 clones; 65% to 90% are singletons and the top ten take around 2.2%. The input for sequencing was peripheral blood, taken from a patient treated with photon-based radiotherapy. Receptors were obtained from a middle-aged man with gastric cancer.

CDR3 nucleotide sequence: TGTGCCAGCAGCGCCGGGTTAGAATACGAGCAGTACTTC. Translated, it gives CASSAGLEYEQYF. V usage is TRBV4-2 and J usage is TRBJ2-7; no clear D gene. The CDR3 consists of 13 residues. Trimming took 5 bases from V and 4 from J, leaving 12 bases between them. CDR1 is LGHNA, CDR2 YNFKEQ, per germline.

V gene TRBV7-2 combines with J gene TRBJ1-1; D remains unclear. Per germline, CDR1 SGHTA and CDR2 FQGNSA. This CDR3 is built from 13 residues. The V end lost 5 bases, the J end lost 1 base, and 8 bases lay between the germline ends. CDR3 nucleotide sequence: TGTGCCAGCAGCCCGGACGGGAACACTGAAGCTTTCTTT. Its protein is CASSPDGNTEAFF.

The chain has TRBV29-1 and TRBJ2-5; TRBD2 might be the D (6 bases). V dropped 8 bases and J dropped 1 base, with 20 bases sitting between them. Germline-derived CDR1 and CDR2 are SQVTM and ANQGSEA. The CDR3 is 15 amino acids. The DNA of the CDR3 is TGCAGCCTCTCCCGGCAGGGAGGAGTCCAAGAGACCCAGTACTTC. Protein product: CSLSRQGGVQETQYF.

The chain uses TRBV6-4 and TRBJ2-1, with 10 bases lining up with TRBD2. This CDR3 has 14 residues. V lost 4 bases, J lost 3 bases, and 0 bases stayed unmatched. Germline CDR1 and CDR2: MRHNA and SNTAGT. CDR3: CASSVAGGYNEQFF. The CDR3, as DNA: TGTGCCAGCAGTGTAGCGGGGGGCTACAATGAGCAGTTCTTC.

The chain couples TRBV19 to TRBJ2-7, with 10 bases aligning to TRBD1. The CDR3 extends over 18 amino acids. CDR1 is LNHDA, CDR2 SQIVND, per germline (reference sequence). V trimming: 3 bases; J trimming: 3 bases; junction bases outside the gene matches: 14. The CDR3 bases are TGTGCCAGTAGTATCCTCACCTATGACAGGGGGCGCATCTACGAGCAGTACTTC. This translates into CASSILTYDRGRIYEQYF.

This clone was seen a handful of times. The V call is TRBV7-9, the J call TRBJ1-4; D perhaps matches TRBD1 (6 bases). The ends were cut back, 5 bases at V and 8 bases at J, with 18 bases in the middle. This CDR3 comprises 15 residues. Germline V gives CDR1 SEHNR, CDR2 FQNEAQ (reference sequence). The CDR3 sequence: CASSVDRFGHEKLFF. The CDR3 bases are TGTGCCAGCAGCGTCGACAGGTTTGGGCACGAAAAACTGTTTTTT.

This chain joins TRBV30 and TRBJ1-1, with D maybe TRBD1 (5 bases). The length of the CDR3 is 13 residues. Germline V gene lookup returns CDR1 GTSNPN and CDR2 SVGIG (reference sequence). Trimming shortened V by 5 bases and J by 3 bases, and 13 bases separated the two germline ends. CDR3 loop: CAWSRQQDTEAFF. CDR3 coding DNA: TGTGCCTGGTCTCGACAGCAGGACACTGAAGCTTTCTTT.

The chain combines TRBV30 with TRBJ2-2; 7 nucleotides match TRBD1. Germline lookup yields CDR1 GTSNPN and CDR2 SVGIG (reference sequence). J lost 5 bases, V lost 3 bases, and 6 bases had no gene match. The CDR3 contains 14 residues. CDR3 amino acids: CAWRDDRDTGELFF. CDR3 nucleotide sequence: TGTGCCTGGAGGGATGACAGGGATACCGGGGAGCTGTTTTTT.

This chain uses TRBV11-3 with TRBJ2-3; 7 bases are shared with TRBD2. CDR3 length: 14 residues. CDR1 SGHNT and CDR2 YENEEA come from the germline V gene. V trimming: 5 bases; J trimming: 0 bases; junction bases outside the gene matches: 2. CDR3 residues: CASSRGVSTDTQYF. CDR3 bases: TGTGCCAGCAGCCGGGGGGTTAGCACAGATACGCAGTATTTT.

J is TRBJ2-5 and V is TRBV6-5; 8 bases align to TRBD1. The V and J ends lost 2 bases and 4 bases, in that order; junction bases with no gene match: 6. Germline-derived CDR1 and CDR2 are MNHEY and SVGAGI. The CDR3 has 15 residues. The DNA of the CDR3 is TGTGCCAGCAGTTACGGACAGGGAAGACTAGAGACCCAGTACTTC. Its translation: CASSYGQGRLETQYF.

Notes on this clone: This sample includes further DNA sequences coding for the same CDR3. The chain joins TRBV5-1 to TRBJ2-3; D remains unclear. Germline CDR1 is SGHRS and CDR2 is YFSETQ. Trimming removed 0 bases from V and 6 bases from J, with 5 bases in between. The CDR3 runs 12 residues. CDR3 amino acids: CASSLEVDTQYF. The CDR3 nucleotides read TGCGCCAGCAGCTTGGAAGTGGATACGCAGTATTTT.

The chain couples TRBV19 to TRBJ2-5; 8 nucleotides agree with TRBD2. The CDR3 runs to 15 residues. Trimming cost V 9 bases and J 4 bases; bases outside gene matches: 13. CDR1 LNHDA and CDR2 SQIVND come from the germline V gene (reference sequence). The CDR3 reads CARSSGPPGGETQYF. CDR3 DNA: TGTGCCAGGTCTAGCGGGCCCCCCGGGGGAGAGACCCAGTACTTC.

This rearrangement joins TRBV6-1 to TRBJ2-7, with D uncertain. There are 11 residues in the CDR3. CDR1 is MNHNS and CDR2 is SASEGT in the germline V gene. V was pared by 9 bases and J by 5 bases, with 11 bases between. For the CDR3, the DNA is TGTGCCAGTACCGACACTAACGAGCAGTACTTC. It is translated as CASTDTNEQYF.

Written as DNA, the CDR3 is TGTGCCAGCAGTTACAGGGCAGGGGGAAACACCGGGGAGCTGTTTTTT. Protein product: CASSYRAGGNTGELFF. The rearrangement joins TRBV6-5 to TRBJ2-2; TRBD1 matches 7 bases. The CDR3 has 16 residues. Trimming at V came to 2 bases and at J to 2 bases, leaving 5 bases not matched to a gene. Looked up from germline, CDR1 is MNHEY and CDR2 is SVGAGI.

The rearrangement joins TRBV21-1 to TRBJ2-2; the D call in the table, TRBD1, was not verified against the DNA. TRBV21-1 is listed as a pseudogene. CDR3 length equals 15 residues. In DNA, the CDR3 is TGTGCCAGCAGACAGGGGATAGGGGACACCGGGGAGCTGTTTTTT. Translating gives CASRQGIGDTGELFF.

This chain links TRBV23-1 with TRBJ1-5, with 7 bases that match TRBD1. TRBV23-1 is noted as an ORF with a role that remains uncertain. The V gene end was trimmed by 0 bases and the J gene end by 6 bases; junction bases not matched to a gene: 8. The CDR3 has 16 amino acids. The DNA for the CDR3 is TGCGCCAGCAGTCAATCGTACAGGGGTAATCCTCAGCCCCAGCATTTT. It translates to CASSQSYRGNPQPQHF.

In DNA form, the CDR3 reads TGTGCCAGCAGCGTAGAAAGGGGGGAGCTGTTTTTT. This gives the protein CASSVERGELFF. This chain links TRBV9 with TRBJ2-2; no clear D. The germline gives CDR1 SGDLS, CDR2 YYNGEE. Trimming took off 0 bases at V and 8 bases at J, with 5 bases between the two ends. The CDR3 totals 12 residues.

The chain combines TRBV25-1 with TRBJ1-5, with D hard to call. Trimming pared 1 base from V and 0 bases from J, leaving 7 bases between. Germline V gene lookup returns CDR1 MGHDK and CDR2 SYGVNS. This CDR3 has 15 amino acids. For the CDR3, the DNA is TGTGCCAGCAGTGAATCTACAGATAGCAATCAGCCCCAGCATTTT. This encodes CASSESTDSNQPQHF.

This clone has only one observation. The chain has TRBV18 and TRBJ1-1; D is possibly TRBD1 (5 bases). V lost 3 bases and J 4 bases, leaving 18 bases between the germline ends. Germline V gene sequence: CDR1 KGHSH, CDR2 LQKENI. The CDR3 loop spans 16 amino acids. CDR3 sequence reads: CASSPREMAGITEAFF. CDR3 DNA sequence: TGTGCCAGCTCACCCCGAGAAATGGCAGGGATCACTGAAGCTTTCTTT.

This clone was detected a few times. The CDR3 DNA reads as TGTGCCATCAGTGATAGGTCTTACGAGCAGTACTTC. This sequence encodes CAISDRSYEQYF. V gene TRBV10-3 combines with J gene TRBJ2-7; D is uncertain. Germline V gene sequence: CDR1 ENHRY, CDR2 SYGVKD. Trimming removed 3 bases from V and 4 bases from J, with 7 bases in between. The length of the CDR3 is 12 residues.